These 10 T cell receptor beta chains originate from one sample sequenced in a study of blood T cell repertoires in COVID-19. Profiling relied on immunoSEQ multiplex PCR, and the TCRdb table lists in-frame clones only, not all of them. The top ten clones hold just under 2% of a sample with roughly 35,000 clones, around 90% of them seen once. Sequencing was carried out using peripheral blood. Source of these receptors: a man between 50 and 59 years old with active or convalescent COVID-19.

J is TRBJ2-1 and V is TRBV29-1; no reliable D call. The CDR3 is made up of 13 amino acids. CDR1 and CDR2 from the germline V gene are SQVTM and ANQGSEA. Trimming left V 7 bases short and J 6 bases short, with 16 bases between. CDR3 bases: TGCAGCGGTACACCGGGTCCCGGCAATGAGCAGTTCTTC. This translates into CSGTPGPGNEQFF.

The V call is TRBV10-3, the J call TRBJ1-2, with 10 bases fitting TRBD1. Trimming at V came to 2 bases and at J to 3 bases, leaving 12 bases not matched to a gene. This CDR3 comprises 18 residues. Germline CDR1 reads ENHRY; CDR2 reads SYGVKD. The CDR3 coding sequence is TGTGCCATCAGTGAGAAGGGACAGGGGTTAGGTGGTGACTATGGCTACACCTTC. Translation gives CAISEKGQGLGGDYGYTF.

This chain uses TRBV7-8 with TRBJ1-6; possible D gene TRBD1, 6 bases. The V gene's germline CDR1 is SGHVS and CDR2 FQNEAQ. CDR3 length: 15 amino acids. Trimming took off 1 base at V and 7 bases at J, with 11 bases between the two ends. CDR3: CASSLVSRGNSPLHF. The CDR3 DNA sequence: TGTGCCAGCAGCTTAGTCTCAAGGGGGAATTCACCCCTCCACTTT.

The chain combines TRBV28 with TRBJ2-7; D remains ambiguous. The CDR3 covers 15 residues. The germline V and J ends were trimmed by 2 bases and 3 bases, with 14 bases remaining between them. Per the germline V gene, CDR1 is MDHEN and CDR2 is SYDVKM. The CDR3 DNA reads as TGTGCCAGCAGTTTAAATCTAGGTTCGCTCTACGAGCAGTACTTC. Translated, it gives CASSLNLGSLYEQYF.

V and J are TRBV7-9 and TRBJ1-2; the match to TRBD1 covers 9 bases. Trimming at V came to 4 bases and at J to 2 bases, leaving 2 bases not matched to a gene. Germline CDR1 reads SEHNR; CDR2 reads FQNEAQ (reference sequence). The CDR3 has 14 residues. CDR3 nucleotide sequence: TGTGCCAGCAGCTCGGGACAGGGAAACTATGGCTACACCTTC. It specifies CASSSGQGNYGYTF.

This sequence joins TRBV10-2 and TRBJ1-1; 9 bases align to TRBD1. CDR3 length equals 15 residues. Trimming at V came to 1 base and at J to 8 bases, leaving 8 bases not matched to a gene. In germline, CDR1 is WSHSY, CDR2 SAAADI. Written as DNA, the CDR3 is TGCGCCAGCAGTGAGTGGGGGACAGGGAATTTCGAAGCTTTCTTT. This translates into CASSEWGTGNFEAFF.

The V and J genes are TRBV11-2 and TRBJ2-7; TRBD2 might be the D (5 bases). Germline loops: CDR1 SGHAT, CDR2 FQNNGV. V gave up 3 bases and J gave up 0 bases, with 12 bases separating them. The CDR3 runs to 15 residues. The CDR3 bases are TGTGCCAGCAGCTTTGGAGGAGCCCGCTCCTACGAGCAGTACTTC. It specifies CASSFGGARSYEQYF.

The CDR3 bases are TGTGCCAGCAGCGCATACCTAGGGACAGCCCTGGGGGACGAGCAGTACTTC. Its translation: CASSAYLGTALGDEQYF. This chain connects TRBV9 to TRBJ2-7, with TRBD1 matching over 7 bases. The CDR3 spans 17 residues. Losses at the gene ends were 3 bases for V and 5 bases for J; bases not matched to a gene: 17. Germline V gene sequence: CDR1 SGDLS, CDR2 YYNGEE.

The chain combines TRBV5-1 with TRBJ2-3; 7 nucleotides agree with TRBD1. Per germline, CDR1 SGHRS and CDR2 YFSETQ. V trimming: 3 bases; J trimming: 2 bases; junction bases outside the gene matches: 6. The CDR3 totals 15 residues. CDR3 loop: CASSSGTVVTDTQYF. The CDR3 region has the DNA TGCGCCAGCAGCTCCGGGACAGTAGTCACAGATACGCAGTATTTT.

The V call is TRBV28, the J call TRBJ1-2, with a tentative D call TRBD1 (6 bases). Trimming pared 5 bases from V and 3 bases from J, leaving 13 bases between. The CDR3 loop spans 14 amino acids. Germline V lookup: CDR1 MDHEN, CDR2 SYDVKM. In DNA, the CDR3 is TGTGCCAGCAGTCGAGGGGGAAACTACTATGGCTACACCTTC. Protein: CASSRGGNYYGYTF.